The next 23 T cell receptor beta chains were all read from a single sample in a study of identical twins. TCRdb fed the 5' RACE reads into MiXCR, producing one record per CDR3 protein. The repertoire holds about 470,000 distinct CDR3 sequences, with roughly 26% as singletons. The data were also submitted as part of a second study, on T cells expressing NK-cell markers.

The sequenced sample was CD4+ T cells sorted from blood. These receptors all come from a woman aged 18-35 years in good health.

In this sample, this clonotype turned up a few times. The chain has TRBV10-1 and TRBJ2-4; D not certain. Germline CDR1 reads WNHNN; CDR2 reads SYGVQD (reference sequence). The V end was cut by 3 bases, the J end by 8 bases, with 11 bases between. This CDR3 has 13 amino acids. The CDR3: CASSDPSVDIQYF. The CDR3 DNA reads TGCGCCAGCAGTGATCCCAGCGTGGACATTCAGTACTTC.

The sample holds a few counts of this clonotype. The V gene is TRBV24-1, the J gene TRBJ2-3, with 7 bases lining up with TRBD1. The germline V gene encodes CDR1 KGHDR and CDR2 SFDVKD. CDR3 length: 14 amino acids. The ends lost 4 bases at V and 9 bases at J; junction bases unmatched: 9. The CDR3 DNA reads TGTGCCACCAGTGACACTTCCGGGACAGCGACGCAGTATTTT. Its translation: CATSDTSGTATQYF.

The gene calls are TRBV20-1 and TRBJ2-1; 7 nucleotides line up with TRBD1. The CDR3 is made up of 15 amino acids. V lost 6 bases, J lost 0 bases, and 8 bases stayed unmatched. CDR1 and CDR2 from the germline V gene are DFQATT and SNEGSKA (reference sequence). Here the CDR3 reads CSAEDRRASYNEQFF. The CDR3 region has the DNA TGCAGTGCGGAGGACAGGCGTGCCTCCTACAATGAGCAGTTCTTC.

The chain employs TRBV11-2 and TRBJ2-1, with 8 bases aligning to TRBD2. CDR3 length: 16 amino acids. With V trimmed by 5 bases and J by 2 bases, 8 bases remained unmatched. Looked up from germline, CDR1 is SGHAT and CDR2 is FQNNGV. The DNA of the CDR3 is TGTGCCAGCAGCCCTCACGGGAGGGCGCCCTACAATGAGCAGTTCTTC. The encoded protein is CASSPHGRAPYNEQFF. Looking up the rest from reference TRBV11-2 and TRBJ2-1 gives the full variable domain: EAGVAQSPRYKIIEKRQSVAFWCNPISGHATLYWYQQILGQGPKLLIQFQNNGVVDDSQLPKDRFSAERLKGVDSTLKIQPAKLEDSAVYLCASSPHGRAPYNEQFFGPGTRLTVL.

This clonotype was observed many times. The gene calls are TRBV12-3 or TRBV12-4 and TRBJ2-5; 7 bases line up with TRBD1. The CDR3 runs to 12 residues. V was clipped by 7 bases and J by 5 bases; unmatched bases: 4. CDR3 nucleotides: TGTGCCAGCAACGAGGACAGGGAGACCCAGTACTTC. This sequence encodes CASNEDRETQYF.

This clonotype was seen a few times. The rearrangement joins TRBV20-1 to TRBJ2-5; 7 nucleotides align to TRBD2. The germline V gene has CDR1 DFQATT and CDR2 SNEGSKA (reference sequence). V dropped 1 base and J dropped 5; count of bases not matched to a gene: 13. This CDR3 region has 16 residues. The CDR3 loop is CSARASTLRESETQYF. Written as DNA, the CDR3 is TGCAGTGCTAGAGCCTCCACCTTGCGGGAGTCGGAGACCCAGTACTTC.

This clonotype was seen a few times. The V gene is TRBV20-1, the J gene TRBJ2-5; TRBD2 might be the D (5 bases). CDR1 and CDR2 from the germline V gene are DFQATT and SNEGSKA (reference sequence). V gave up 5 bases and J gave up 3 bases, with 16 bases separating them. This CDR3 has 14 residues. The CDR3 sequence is CSAGVAWAKETQYF. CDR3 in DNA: TGCAGTGCTGGGGTAGCGTGGGCTAAAGAGACCCAGTACTTC.

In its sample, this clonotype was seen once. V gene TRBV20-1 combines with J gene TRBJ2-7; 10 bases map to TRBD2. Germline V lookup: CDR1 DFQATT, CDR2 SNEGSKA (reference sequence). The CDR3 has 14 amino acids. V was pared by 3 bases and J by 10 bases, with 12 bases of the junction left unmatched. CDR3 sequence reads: CSARKTSGSGRQYF. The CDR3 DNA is TGCAGTGCTAGGAAGACTAGCGGGTCCGGAAGACAGTACTTC.

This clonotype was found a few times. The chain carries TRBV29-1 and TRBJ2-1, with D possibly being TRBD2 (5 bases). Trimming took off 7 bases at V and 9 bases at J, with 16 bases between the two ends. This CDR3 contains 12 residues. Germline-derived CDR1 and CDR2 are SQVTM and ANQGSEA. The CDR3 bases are TGCAGCGAGAAGACCCGAGGGCGTGAGCAGTTCTTC. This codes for CSEKTRGREQFF.

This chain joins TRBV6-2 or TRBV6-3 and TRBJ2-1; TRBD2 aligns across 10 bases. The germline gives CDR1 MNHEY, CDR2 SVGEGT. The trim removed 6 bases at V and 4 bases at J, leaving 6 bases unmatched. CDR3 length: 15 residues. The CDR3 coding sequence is TGTGCCAGCAGATCCAGCGGGAGGGGTTACAATGAGCAGTTCTTC. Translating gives CASRSSGRGYNEQFF.

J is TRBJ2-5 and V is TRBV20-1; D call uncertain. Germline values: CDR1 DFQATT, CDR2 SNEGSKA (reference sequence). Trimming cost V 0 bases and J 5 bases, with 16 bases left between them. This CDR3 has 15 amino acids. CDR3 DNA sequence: TGCAGTGCTAGAGATTCTGACTTGAGTGGGGAGACCCAGTACTTC. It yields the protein CSARDSDLSGETQYF.

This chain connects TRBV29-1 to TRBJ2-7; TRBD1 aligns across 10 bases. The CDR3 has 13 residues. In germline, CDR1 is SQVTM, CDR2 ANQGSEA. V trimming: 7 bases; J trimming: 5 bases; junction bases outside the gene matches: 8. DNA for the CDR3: TGCAGCGCCGGGGGGACAGGGGTTAACGAGCAGTACTTC. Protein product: CSAGGTGVNEQYF.

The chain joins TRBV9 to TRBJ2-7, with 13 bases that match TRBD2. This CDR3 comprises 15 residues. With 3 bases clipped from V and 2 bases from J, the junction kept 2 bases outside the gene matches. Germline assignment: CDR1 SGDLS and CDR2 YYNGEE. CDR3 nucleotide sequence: TGTGCCAGCAGCGAGGGGACTAGCGGGACCTACGAGCAGTACTTC. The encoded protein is CASSEGTSGTYEQYF. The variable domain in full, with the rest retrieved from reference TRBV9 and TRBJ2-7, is DSGVTQTPKHLITATGQRVTLRCSPRSGDLSVYWYQQSLDQGLQFLIQYYNGEERAKGNILERFSAQQFPDLHSELNLSSLELGDSALYFCASSEGTSGTYEQYFGPGTRLTVT.

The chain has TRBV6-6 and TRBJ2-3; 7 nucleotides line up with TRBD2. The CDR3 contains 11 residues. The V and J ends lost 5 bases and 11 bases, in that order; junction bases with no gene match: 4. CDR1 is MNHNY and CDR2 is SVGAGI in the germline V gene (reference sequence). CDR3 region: CASSTLAEQYF. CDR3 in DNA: TGTGCCAGCAGTACCCTAGCGGAGCAGTATTTT.

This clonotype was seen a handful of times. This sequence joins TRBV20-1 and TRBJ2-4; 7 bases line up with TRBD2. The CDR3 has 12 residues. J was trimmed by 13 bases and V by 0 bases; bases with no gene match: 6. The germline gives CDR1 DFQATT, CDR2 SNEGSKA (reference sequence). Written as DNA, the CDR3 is TGCAGTGCTAGAGATCGACTAGCTCTCCAGTACTTC. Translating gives CSARDRLALQYF.

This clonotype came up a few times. CDR3 protein: CSAIRAADTQYF. In DNA form, the CDR3 reads TGCAGTGCTATTAGGGCGGCAGATACGCAGTATTTT. The chain employs TRBV20-1 and TRBJ2-3, with D hard to call. The V gene's germline CDR1 is DFQATT and CDR2 SNEGSKA (reference sequence). The CDR3 totals 12 residues. The V end was cut by 4 bases, the J end by 4 bases, with 9 bases between.

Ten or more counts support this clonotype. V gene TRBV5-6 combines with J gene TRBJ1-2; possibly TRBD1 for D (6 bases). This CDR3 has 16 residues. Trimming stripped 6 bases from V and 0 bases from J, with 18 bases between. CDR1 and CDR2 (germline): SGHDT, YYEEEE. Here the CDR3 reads CASTPLGGLTNYGYTF. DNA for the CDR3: TGTGCCAGCACCCCTCTGGGGGGCTTGACTAACTATGGCTACACCTTC. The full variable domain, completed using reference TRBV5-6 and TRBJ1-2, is DAGVTQSPTHLIKTRGQQVTLRCSPKSGHDTVSWYQQALGQGPQFIFQYYEEEERQRGNFPDRFSGHQFPNYSSELNVNALLLGDSALYLCASTPLGGLTNYGYTFGSGTRLTVV.

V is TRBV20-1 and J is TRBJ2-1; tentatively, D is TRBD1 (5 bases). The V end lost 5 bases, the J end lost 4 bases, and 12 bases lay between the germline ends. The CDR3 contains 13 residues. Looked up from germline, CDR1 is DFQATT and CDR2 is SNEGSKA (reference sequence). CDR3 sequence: CSAVTGHYNEQFF. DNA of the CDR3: TGCAGTGCTGTAACAGGTCATTACAATGAGCAGTTCTTC.

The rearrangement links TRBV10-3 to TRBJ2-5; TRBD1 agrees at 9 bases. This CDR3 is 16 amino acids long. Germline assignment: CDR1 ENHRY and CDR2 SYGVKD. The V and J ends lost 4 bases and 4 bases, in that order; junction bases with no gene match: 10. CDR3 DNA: TGTGCCATCAGTGGCAGACAGGGGGGCTCGGGAGAGACCCAGTACTTC. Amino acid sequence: CAISGRQGGSGETQYF.

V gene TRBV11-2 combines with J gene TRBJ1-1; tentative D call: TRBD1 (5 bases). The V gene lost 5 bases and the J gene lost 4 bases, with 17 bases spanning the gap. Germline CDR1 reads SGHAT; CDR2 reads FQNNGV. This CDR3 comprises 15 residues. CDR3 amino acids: CASSPIRGRGTEAFF. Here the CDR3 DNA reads TGTGCCAGCAGCCCCATTCGGGGGAGGGGCACTGAAGCTTTCTTT.

In DNA form, the CDR3 reads TGTGCCAGCAGTGAAGCTACAGGGGCGCATGGCTACACCTTC. This gives the protein CASSEATGAHGYTF. This rearrangement joins TRBV2 to TRBJ1-2; 7 bases map to TRBD1. V trimming: 0 bases; J trimming: 6 bases; junction bases outside the gene matches: 4. Germline-derived CDR1 and CDR2 are SNHLY and FYNNEI. The CDR3 sequence is 14 residues long.

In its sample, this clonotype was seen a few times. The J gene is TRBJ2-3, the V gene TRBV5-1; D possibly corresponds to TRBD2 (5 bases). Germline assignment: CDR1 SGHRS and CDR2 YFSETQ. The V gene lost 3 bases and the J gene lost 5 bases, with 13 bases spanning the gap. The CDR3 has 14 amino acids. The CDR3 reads CASSSGGGGDTQYF. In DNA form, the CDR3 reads TGCGCCAGCAGCTCTGGTGGCGGAGGAGATACGCAGTATTTT.

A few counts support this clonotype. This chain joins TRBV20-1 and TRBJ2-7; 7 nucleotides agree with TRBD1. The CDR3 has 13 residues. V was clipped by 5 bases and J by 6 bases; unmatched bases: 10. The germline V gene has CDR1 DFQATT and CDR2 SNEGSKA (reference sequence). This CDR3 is CSARPGQSREQYF. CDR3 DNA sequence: TGCAGTGCTCGACCGGGACAGAGTCGCGAGCAGTACTTC.